This TCR beta chain stems from a study of human T cells and chemical hapten exposure. TCRdb reanalysed the RACE reads using MiXCR and keeps one entry per CDR3 protein. The repertoire includes roughly 52,000 distinct CDR3 sequences, about a tenth of them detected once, and under 2% sits in the top ten. The study's findings and limits: With alopecia, donors may have immune responses unlike healthy people's.

The length of the CDR3 is 13 residues. Trimming stripped 4 bases from V and 11 bases from J, with 15 bases between. The germline V gene encodes CDR1 LGHDT and CDR2 YNNKEL (reference sequence). Stated time point: patch test 2, 6 weeks after DPC sensitization. Treatment meaning: therapeutic diphenylcyclopropenone sensitization with weekly scalp DPC. In the case of this clonotype: Antigen unknown.

The source material was whole blood, sampled in connection with sensitization to the hapten diphenylcyclopropenone (DPC). The rearrangement uses TRBV3-1 and TRBJ2-1; D is unresolved. This sequence was found in a woman between 45 and 60 years old with alopecia areata. Some clones in this sample may be carry-over from other donors' samples. CDR3 DNA: TGTGCCAGCAGCCCCTATGTGGCGATTAAGCAGTTCTTC. It yields the protein CASSPYVAIKQFF.